One and the same sample provided the 17 T cell receptor beta chains below, sequenced in a study of shared clonotypes between healthy human individuals. Data came from immunoSEQ multiplex PCR; TCRdb stores just in-frame clones and leaves some out. The sample records fewer than 650,000 clones, 76% being singletons. The source material was PBMCs. These receptors came from a woman between 40 and 55 years old in good health. Some clones in this sample may be carry-over from other donors' samples.

The table lists this clone with many counts. The V and J genes are TRBV28 and TRBJ2-3; either TRBD1 or TRBD2 may supply D (5 bases each). The germline V and J ends were trimmed by 5 bases and 2 bases, with 20 bases remaining between them. Germline CDR1 reads MDHEN; CDR2 reads SYDVKM. The CDR3 extends over 17 amino acids. The CDR3 loop is CASSTPYGQGDTDTQYF. The CDR3 DNA follows: TGTGCCAGCAGTACACCATACGGGCAGGGAGACACAGATACGCAGTATTTT.

This chain connects TRBV29-1 to TRBJ2-3; 7 nucleotides agree with TRBD2. CDR3 length: 17 residues. The germline V gene has CDR1 SQVTM and CDR2 ANQGSEA. The V gene end was trimmed by 6 bases and the J gene end by 2 bases; junction bases not matched to a gene: 17. The CDR3 region is CSVRGALREINTDTQYF. The CDR3 DNA is TGCAGCGTGAGGGGAGCCTTGCGGGAGATCAACACAGATACGCAGTATTTT.

The chain has TRBV6-1 and TRBJ2-7; 13 bases are shared with TRBD2. Germline V gene lookup returns CDR1 MNHNS and CDR2 SASEGT. After removal of 5 bases from V and 2 bases from J, the junction contained 3 bases not matched to a gene. The CDR3 has 15 residues. The CDR3 loop is CASSSGTSGTYEQYF. The CDR3 region has the DNA TGTGCCAGCAGTTCCGGGACTAGCGGGACCTACGAGCAGTACTTC.

The chain recombines TRBV9 with TRBJ2-7; TRBD2 aligns across 7 bases. Looked up from germline, CDR1 is SGDLS and CDR2 is YYNGEE. Trimming at V came to 0 bases and at J to 2 bases, leaving 8 bases not matched to a gene. The CDR3 extends over 16 amino acids. This chain's CDR3 is CASSVGGLAAPYEQYF. The CDR3 DNA is TGTGCCAGCAGCGTAGGCGGTCTAGCGGCTCCCTACGAGCAGTACTTC.

The J gene is TRBJ2-3, the V gene TRBV4-2; D unclear. V dropped 4 bases and J dropped 4 bases, with 9 bases sitting between them. The CDR3 extends over 13 amino acids. The germline V gene encodes CDR1 LGHNA and CDR2 YNFKEQ. The CDR3 here is CASSRQESDTQYF. CDR3 nucleotides: TGTGCCAGCAGCCGGCAGGAATCAGATACGCAGTATTTT.

V and J are TRBV28 and TRBJ1-2; 9 nucleotides agree with TRBD1. The CDR3 contains 14 residues. The V segment lost 3 bases and the J segment 8 bases; nucleotides outside the gene matches: 7. Germline V gene sequence: CDR1 MDHEN, CDR2 SYDVKM. The CDR3 nucleotides read TGTGCCAGCAGTTTGTTGACAGGGGGACGGGGCTACACCTTC. As protein: CASSLLTGGRGYTF.

The chain is built from TRBV21-1 and TRBJ1-2. TRBV21-1 is assigned pseudogene status. The CDR3 has 17 amino acids. CDR3 coding DNA: TGTGCCAGCAGCAAAGCCCCGAATAGGTCGGCGGCCTATGGCTACACCTTC. It encodes CASSKAPNRSAAYGYTF.

The DNA for the CDR3 is TGTGCCAGCAGTTTGGCCGGTATGGAGACCCAGTACTTC. Translated, it gives CASSLAGMETQYF. The V gene is TRBV28, the J gene TRBJ2-5; no clear D. Trimming left V 3 bases short and J 5 bases short, with 10 bases between. This CDR3 spans 13 amino acids. Germline CDR1 MDHEN, CDR2 SYDVKM. Full variable domain (outside the CDR3, taken from reference TRBV28 and TRBJ2-5): DVKVTQSSRYLVKRTGEKVFLECVQDMDHENMFWYRQDPGLGLRLIYFSYDVKMKEKGDIPEGYSVSREKKERFSLILESASTNQTSMYLCASSLAGMETQYFGPGTRLLVL.

This clone was recorded at least ten times. The genes are TRBV10-3 and TRBJ2-2, with a tentative D call TRBD2 (6 bases). The germline gives CDR1 ENHRY, CDR2 SYGVKD. Trimming left V 8 bases short and J 0 bases short, with 10 bases between. The CDR3 runs 14 residues. In DNA, the CDR3 is TGTGCCATCGGGAGGTTGACGAACACCGGGGAGCTGTTTTTT. Encoded protein: CAIGRLTNTGELFF.

Ten or more counts support this clone. The chain uses TRBV9 and TRBJ1-1, with D uncertain. Germline loops: CDR1 SGDLS, CDR2 YYNGEE. Trimming took off 0 bases at V and 7 bases at J, with 10 bases between the two ends. The CDR3 covers 13 residues. As DNA, the CDR3 is TGTGCCAGCAGCGTAGGCGTGGGAAGTGAAGCTTTCTTT. Translation gives CASSVGVGSEAFF. Together with reference TRBV9 and TRBJ1-1, the CDR3 gives the full variable domain: DSGVTQTPKHLITATGQRVTLRCSPRSGDLSVYWYQQSLDQGLQFLIQYYNGEERAKGNILERFSAQQFPDLHSELNLSSLELGDSALYFCASSVGVGSEAFFGQGTRLTVV.

CDR3 nucleotide sequence: TGTGCCAGCAGCTTGGACGACAGTTCTGGAAACACCATATATTTT. Encoded protein: CASSLDDSSGNTIYF. V usage is TRBV7-9 and J usage is TRBJ1-3; TRBD1 is a possible D gene (5 bases). The germline V gene encodes CDR1 SEHNR and CDR2 FQNEAQ (reference sequence). This CDR3 contains 15 residues. Trimming shortened V by 3 bases and J by 1 base, and 10 bases separated the two germline ends. The full variable domain, rest sourced from reference TRBV7-9 and TRBJ1-3, is DTGVSQNPRHKITKRGQNVTFRCDPISEHNRLYWYRQTLGQGPEFLTYFQNEAQLEKSRLLSDRFSAERPKGSFSTLEIQRTEQGDSAMYLCASSLDDSSGNTIYFGEGSWLTVV.

The chain joins TRBV5-1 to TRBJ2-3, with 10 bases identical to TRBD1. The CDR3 totals 14 residues. CDR1 and CDR2 from the germline V gene are SGHRS and YFSETQ. V shed 10 bases, J shed 3 bases, and the junction held 8 bases outside the gene matches. CDR3 sequence reads: CASRGQGGTDTQYF. CDR3 in DNA: TGCGCCTCTAGAGGACAGGGGGGGACAGATACGCAGTATTTT.

As for this clone: A read error is likely, as this CDR3 ends without the conserved phenylalanine or tryptophan. The CDR3 here is CASSVTANTEAFL. The CDR3 nucleotides read TGCGCCAGCAGTGTCACCGCGAACACTGAAGCTTTCCTT. V usage is TRBV10-2 and J usage is TRBJ1-1; no clear D gene. CDR1 is WSHSY and CDR2 is SAAADI in the germline V gene. Trimming removed 4 bases from V and 1 base from J, with 7 bases in between. This CDR3 comprises 13 residues.

Turning to this clone: In the same sample, other DNA sequences code for this CDR3. J is TRBJ2-3 and V is TRBV5-1; D is perhaps TRBD2 (5 bases). V was trimmed by 1 base and J by 0 bases, leaving 6 bases between them. Germline CDR1 SGHRS, CDR2 YFSETQ. The CDR3 consists of 14 residues. The chain's CDR3 is CASSLSGSTDTQYF. The DNA for the CDR3 is TGCGCCAGCAGCTTGTCGGGAAGCACAGATACGCAGTATTTT. Combining the CDR3 with reference TRBV5-1 and TRBJ2-3 gives the whole variable domain KAGVTQTPRYLIKTRGQQVTLSCSPISGHRSVSWYQQTPGQGLQFLFEYFSETQRNKGNFPGRFSGRQFSNSRSEMNVSTLELGDSALYLCASSLSGSTDTQYFGPGTRLTVL.

J is TRBJ1-2 and V is TRBV10-3; 10 nucleotides line up with TRBD1. Trimming took 3 bases from V and 2 from J; bases not matched to a gene: 3. The CDR3 is 15 amino acids. The V gene's germline CDR1 is ENHRY and CDR2 SYGVKD. The CDR3 DNA is TGTGCCATCAGTGAAAGGGGACAGGGGAACTATGGCTACACCTTC. This sequence encodes CAISERGQGNYGYTF.

This clone was recorded once. The CDR3 DNA reads as TGTGCCAGCAGTTCCCTCGAGGGAAGCTCTGGAAACACCATATATTTT. It specifies CASSSLEGSSGNTIYF. The chain has TRBV27 and TRBJ1-3; no definite D call. CDR3 length: 16 residues. Trimming took 4 bases from V and 0 from J, leaving 13 bases between them. CDR1 MNHEY and CDR2 SMNVEV come from the germline V gene (reference sequence).

J is TRBJ1-2 and V is TRBV4-2; 9 bases line up with TRBD1. The J segment lost 4 bases and the V segment lost 5 bases, leaving 5 bases of the junction unmatched. Germline V gene sequence: CDR1 LGHNA, CDR2 YNFKEQ. The CDR3 is 14 residues long. CDR3 residues: CASSEAGQGYGYTF. As DNA, the CDR3 is TGTGCCAGCAGCGAGGCGGGACAGGGCTATGGCTACACCTTC.